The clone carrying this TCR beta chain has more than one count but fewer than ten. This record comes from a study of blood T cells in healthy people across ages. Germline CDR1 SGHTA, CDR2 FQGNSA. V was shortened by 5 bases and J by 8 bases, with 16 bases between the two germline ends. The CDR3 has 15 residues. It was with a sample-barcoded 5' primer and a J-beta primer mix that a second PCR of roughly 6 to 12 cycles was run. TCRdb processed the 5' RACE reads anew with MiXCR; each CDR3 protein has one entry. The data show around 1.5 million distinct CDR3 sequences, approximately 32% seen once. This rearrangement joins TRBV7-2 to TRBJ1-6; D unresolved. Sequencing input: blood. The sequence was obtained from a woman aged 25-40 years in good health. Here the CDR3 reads CASSLGRLRDSPLHF. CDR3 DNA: TGTGCCAGCAGCCTTGGGAGACTAAGGGATTCACCCCTCCACTTT.